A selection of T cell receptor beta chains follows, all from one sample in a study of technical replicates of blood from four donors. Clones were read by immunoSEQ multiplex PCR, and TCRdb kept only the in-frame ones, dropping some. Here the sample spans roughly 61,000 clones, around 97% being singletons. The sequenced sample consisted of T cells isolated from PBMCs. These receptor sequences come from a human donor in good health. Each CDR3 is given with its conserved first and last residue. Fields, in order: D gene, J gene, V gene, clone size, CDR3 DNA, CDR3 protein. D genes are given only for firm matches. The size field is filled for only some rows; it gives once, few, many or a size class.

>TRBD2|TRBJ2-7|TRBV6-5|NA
TGTGCCAGCAGTTACTCGGCTAGCGGGGCCTACGAGCAGTACTTC
CASSYSASGAYEQYF
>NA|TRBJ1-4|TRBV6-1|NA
TGTGCCAGCAGTGCCCGTTCCACGATCGGGACAACTAATGAAAAACTGTTTTTT
CASSARSTIGTTNEKLFF
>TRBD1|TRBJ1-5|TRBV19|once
TGTGCCAGTAGTATAGAGGGGGACAGGCTATATAGCAATCAGCCCCAGCATTTT
CASSIEGDRLYSNQPQHF
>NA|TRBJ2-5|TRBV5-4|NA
TGTGCCAGCAGCTTGGAGGGGGGAGGGGGGACCCAGTACTTC
CASSLEGGGGTQYF
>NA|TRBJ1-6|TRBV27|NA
TGTGCCAGCAGAAGGCAGGGGAAAAGTTTTAATTCACCCCTCCACTTT
CASRRQGKSFNSPLHF
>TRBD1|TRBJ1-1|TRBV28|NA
TGTGCCAGCAGTTCATACAGGGGTGAAGCTTTCTTT
CASSSYRGEAFF
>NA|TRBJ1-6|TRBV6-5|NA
TGTGCCAGCAATGGGGGGTACAATTCACCCCTCCACTTT
CASNGGYNSPLHF
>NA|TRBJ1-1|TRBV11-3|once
TGTGCCAGCAGCTCCTACAGACAGGACACTGAAGCTTTCTTT
CASSSYRQDTEAFF
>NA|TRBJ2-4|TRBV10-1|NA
TGCGCCAGCAGTGAGTCGATGGAGGGGGGGAGCATTCAGTACTTC
CASSESMEGGSIQYF
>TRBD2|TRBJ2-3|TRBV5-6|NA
TGTGCCAGCAGCTCGCTAGCGGCCGGCGGGGATACGCAGTATTTT
CASSSLAAGGDTQYF
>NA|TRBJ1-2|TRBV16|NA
TGTGCCAGCAGCCAATCGCAGGTAAAGCATGGCTACACCTTC
CASSQSQVKHGYTF
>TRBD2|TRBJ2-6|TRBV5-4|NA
TGTGCCAGCAGGAGCGGGGGGGCCAACTCTGGGGCCAACGTCCTGACTTTC
CASRSGGANSGANVLTF
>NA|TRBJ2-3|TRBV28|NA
TGTGCCATTGGACAGACAGATACGCAGTATTTT
CAIGQTDTQYF
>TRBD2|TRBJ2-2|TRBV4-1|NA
TGCGCCAGCAGCCAAGGGCGGGGGGGCCGGGGCGGGGAGCTGTTTTTT
CASSQGRGGRGGELFF
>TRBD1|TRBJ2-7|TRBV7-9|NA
TGTGCCAGCAGCGCCAGGGGGCATGGGGACTACGAGCAGTACTTC
CASSARGHGDYEQYF
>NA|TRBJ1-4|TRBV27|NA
TGTGCCAGCAGTTTGACCTCCCTACAGGAAAAACTGTTTTTT
CASSLTSLQEKLFF
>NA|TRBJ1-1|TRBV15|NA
TGTGCCACCAGCAGCTCCCCCCACACTGAAGCTTTCTTT
CATSSSPHTEAFF
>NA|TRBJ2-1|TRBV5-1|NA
TGCGCCAGCAGCTTCGGAGGGATCAATGAGCAGTTCTTC
CASSFGGINEQFF
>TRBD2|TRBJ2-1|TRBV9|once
TGTGCCAGCACCGCGGGAGGGGATTACAATGAGCAGTTCTTC
CASTAGGDYNEQFF
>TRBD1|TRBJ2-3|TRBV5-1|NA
TGCGCCAGCAGCCCCGGACAGGGTAGCACAGATACGCAGTATTTT
CASSPGQGSTDTQYF
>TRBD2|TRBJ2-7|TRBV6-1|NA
TGTGCCAGCAGTGCTAGCGGGGGCCCCTACGAGCAGTACTTC
CASSASGGPYEQYF
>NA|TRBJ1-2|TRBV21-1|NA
TGTGCCAGCAGTCACGACAGGGTCTATGGCTACACCTTC
CASSHDRVYGYTF
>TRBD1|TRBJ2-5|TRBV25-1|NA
TGCGCCAGCAGTGGGGACAGGTACCAAGAGACCCAGTACTTC
CASSGDRYQETQYF
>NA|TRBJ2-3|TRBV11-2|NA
TGTGCCAGCAGCTTAGTTGGGACTAGCACAGATACGCAGTATTTT
CASSLVGTSTDTQYF
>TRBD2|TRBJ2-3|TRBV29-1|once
TGCAGCGTTGGGACCGGCGGGAGAGGCACGCAGTATTTT
CSVGTGGRGTQYF
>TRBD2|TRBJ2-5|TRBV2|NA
TGTGCCAGCAGGGAGACTAGCGGGGGGCTCGAGACCCAGTACTTC
CASRETSGGLETQYF
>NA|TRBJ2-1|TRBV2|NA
TGTGCCCCCGGGGGGCTGTACAATGAGCAGTTCTTC
CAPGGLYNEQFF
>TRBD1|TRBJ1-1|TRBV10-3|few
TGTGCCATCAGTGAGGGACAGGGCGGGAAGAACACTGAAGCTTTCTTT
CAISEGQGGKNTEAFF
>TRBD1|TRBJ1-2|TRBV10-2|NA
TGCGCCAGCAGTGAGCCCGGGACAGGGATGGGCTACACCTTC
CASSEPGTGMGYTF
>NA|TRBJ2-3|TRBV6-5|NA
TGTGCCAGCAGTTACCATAGCACAGATACGCAGTATTTT
CASSYHSTDTQYF
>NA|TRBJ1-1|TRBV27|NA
TGTGCCAGCAGTTTGAGGGTCGACACTGAAGCTTTCTTT
CASSLRVDTEAFF
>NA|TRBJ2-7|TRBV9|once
TGTGCCAGCAGCCCGGAGGGCAGGTACTACGAGCAGTACTTC
CASSPEGRYYEQYF
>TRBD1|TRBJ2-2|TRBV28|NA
TGTGCCAGCAGTTTATTGGCGGGACAGGGAATTGTCGGGGAGCTGTTTTTT
CASSLLAGQGIVGELFF
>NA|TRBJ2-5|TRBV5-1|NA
TGCGCCAGCAGTAGGTTTAAGGCCGAGGAAGAGACCCAGTACTTC
CASSRFKAEEETQYF
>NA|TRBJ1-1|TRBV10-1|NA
TGCGCCAGCAGTGTCGGGGGCACTGAAGCTTTCTTT
CASSVGGTEAFF
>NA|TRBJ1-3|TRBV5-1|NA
TGCGCCAGCAGCTTCCGACAGGCGAGCTCTGGAAACACCATATATTTT
CASSFRQASSGNTIYF
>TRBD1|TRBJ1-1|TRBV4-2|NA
TGTGCCAGCAGCCAATGGGACAGGGACACTGAAGCTTTCTTT
CASSQWDRDTEAFF
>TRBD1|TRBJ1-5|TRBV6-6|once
TGTGCCAGCAGTCGGGAGGCAGGGGGCGGGCAGCCCCAGCATTTT
CASSREAGGGQPQHF
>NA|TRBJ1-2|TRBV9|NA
TGTGCCAGCAGCGTGCGCGGACAGCCACGCTATGGCTACACCTTC
CASSVRGQPRYGYTF
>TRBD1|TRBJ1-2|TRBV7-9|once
TGTGCCAGCAGCTTGCCGGGACAGGAAATACCCTATGGCTACACCTTC
CASSLPGQEIPYGYTF
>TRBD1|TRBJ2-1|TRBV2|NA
TGTGCCAAGAGAAACCCCCGGGACAGGTCCTACAATGAGCAGTTCTTC
CAKRNPRDRSYNEQFF
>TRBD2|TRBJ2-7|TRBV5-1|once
TGCGCCAGCCAACTAGCGGGGCCCTCCTACGAGCAGTACTTC
CASQLAGPSYEQYF
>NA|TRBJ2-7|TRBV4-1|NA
TGCGCCAGCAGCCAAGACCCAGAGTACACAAGACCAGGGAACGAGCAGTACTTC
CASSQDPEYTRPGNEQYF
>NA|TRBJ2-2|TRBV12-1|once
TGTGCCAGCAGCTCGGACAGGGGGCCCTACCGACGAAGCACCGGGGAGCTGTTTTTT
CASSSDRGPYRRSTGELFF
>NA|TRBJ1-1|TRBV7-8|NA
TGTGCCAGCAGCGAGACAGGTCGGGCTGAAGCTTTCTTT
CASSETGRAEAFF
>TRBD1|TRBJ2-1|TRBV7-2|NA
TGTGCCAGCAGCTTGGACAGGTCCCCCTACAATGAGCAGTTCTTC
CASSLDRSPYNEQFF
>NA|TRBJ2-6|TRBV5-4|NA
TGTGCCAGCAGCTTGGTTGAGTCTGGGGCCAACGTCCTGACTTTC
CASSLVESGANVLTF
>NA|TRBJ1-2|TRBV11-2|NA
TGTGCCAGCAGCTTAGTATCAGGCAGCAAATATGGCTACACCTTC
CASSLVSGSKYGYTF
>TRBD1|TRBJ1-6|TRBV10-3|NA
TGTGCCATCAGTGAAGGGACAGGGGTTAATTCACCCCTCCACTTT
CAISEGTGVNSPLHF
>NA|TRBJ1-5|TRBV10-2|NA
TGCGCCAGCAGTGAAGCTGGAGGGGTAAGGCCCCAGCATTTT
CASSEAGGVRPQHF
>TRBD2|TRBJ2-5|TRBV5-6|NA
TGTGCCAGTGAAGAAGTAGCGGGGACCCAGTACTTC
CASEEVAGTQYF